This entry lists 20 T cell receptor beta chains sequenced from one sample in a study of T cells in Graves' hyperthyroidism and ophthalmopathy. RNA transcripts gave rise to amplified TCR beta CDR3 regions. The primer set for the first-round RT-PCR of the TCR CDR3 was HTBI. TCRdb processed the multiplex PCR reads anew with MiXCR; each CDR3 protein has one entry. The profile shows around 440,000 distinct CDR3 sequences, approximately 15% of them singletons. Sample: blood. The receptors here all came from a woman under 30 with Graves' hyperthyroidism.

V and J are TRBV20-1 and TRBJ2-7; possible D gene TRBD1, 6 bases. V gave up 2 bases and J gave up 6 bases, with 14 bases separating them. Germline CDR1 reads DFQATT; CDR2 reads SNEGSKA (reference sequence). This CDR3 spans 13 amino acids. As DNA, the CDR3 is TGCAGTGCTAGACCACAGGGACGCGTCGAGCAGTACTTC. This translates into CSARPQGRVEQYF.

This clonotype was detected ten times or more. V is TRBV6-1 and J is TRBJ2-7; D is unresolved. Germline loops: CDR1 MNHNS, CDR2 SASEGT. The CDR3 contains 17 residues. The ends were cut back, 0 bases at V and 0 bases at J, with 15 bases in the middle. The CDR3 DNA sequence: TGTGCCAGCAGTGAAGCGCCGGGCGGCATCAGCTCCTACGAGCAGTACTTC. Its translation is CASSEAPGGISSYEQYF.

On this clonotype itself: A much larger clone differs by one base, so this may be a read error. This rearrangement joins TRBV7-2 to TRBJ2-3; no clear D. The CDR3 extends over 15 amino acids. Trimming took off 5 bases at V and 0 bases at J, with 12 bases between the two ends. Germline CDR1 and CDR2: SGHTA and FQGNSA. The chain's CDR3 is CASSLKTPSTDTQYF. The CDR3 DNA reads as TGTGCCAGCAGCCTCAAAACTCCTAGCACAGATACGCAGTATTTT.

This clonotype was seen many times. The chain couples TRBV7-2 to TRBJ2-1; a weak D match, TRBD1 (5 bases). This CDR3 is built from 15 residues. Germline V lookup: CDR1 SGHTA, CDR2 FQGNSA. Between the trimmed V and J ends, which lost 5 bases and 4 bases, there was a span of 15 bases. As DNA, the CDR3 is TGTGCCAGCAGCCCCCAGACAGCCGATTACAATGAGCAGTTCTTC. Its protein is CASSPQTADYNEQFF.

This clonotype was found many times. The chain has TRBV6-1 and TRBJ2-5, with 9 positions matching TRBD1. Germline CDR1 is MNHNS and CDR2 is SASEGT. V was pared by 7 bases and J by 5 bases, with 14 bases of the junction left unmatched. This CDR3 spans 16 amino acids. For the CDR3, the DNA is TGTGCCAGCACTGCCTCGCCGGACAGGGGCGGGGAGACCCAGTACTTC. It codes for CASTASPDRGGETQYF.

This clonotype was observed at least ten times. This CDR3 is CASSLDGQGTYEQYF. DNA for the CDR3: TGCGCCAGCAGCTTGGATGGACAGGGGACCTACGAGCAGTACTTC. The V gene is TRBV5-1, the J gene TRBJ2-7; 9 nucleotides match TRBD1. The CDR3 sequence is 15 residues long. Trimming took 0 bases from V and 2 from J; bases not matched to a gene: 3. Germline CDR1 reads SGHRS; CDR2 reads YFSETQ. Using reference TRBV5-1 and TRBJ2-7 for the parts outside the CDR3, the full variable domain is KAGVTQTPRYLIKTRGQQVTLSCSPISGHRSVSWYQQTPGQGLQFLFEYFSETQRNKGNFPGRFSGRQFSNSRSEMNVSTLELGDSALYLCASSLDGQGTYEQYFGPGTRLTVT.

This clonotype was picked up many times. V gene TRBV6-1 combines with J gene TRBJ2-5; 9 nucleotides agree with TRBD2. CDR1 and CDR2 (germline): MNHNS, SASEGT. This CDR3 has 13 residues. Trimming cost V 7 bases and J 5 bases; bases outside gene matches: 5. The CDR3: CASTPSGRETQYF. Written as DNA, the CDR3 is TGTGCCAGCACCCCGAGCGGGAGGGAGACCCAGTACTTC.

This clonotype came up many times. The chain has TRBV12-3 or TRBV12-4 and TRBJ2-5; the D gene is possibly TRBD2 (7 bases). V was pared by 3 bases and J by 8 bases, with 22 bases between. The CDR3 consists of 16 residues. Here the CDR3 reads CASSFPSGGPGLTQYF. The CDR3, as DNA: TGTGCCAGCAGTTTTCCTTCGGGGGGCCCCGGGCTAACCCAGTACTTC.

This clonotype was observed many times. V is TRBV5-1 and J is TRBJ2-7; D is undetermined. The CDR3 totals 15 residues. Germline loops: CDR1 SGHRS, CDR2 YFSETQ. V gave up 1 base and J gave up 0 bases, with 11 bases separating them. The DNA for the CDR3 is TGCGCCAGCAGCTTGTACAGTGGCCTCTCCTACGAGCAGTACTTC. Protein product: CASSLYSGLSYEQYF.

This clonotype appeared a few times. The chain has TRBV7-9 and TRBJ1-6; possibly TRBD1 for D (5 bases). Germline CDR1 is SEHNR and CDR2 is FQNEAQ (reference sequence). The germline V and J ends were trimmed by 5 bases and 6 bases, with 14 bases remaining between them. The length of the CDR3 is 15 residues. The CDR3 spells CASSQGAGTNSPLHF. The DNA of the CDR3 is TGTGCCAGCAGCCAAGGGGCAGGAACTAATTCACCCCTCCACTTT.

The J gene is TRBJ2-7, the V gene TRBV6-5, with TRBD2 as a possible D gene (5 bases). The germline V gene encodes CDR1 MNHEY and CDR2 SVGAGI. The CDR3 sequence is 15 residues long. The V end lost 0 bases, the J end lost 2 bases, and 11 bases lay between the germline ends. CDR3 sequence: CASSYSQRPPYEQYF. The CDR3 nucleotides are TGTGCCAGCAGTTACTCGCAGCGGCCCCCCTACGAGCAGTACTTC.

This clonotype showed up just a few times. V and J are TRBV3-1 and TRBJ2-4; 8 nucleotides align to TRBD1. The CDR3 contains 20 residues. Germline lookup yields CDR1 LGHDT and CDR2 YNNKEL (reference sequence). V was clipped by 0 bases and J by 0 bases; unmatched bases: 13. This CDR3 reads CASSQDPRGRKLAAKNIQYF. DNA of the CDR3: TGTGCCAGCAGCCAAGACCCCAGGGGGCGAAAACTCGCAGCCAAAAACATTCAGTACTTC. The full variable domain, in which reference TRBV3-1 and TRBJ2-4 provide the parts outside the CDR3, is DTAVSQTPKYLVTQMGNDKSIKCEQNLGHDTMYWYKQDSKKFLKIMFSYNNKELIINETVPNRFSPKSPDKAHLNLHINSLELGDSAVYFCASSQDPRGRKLAAKNIQYFGAGTRLSVL.

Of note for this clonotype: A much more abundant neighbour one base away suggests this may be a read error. CDR3 residues: CASSLGRHEQYF. As DNA, the CDR3 is TGTGCCAGCAGCTTAGGGAGGCACGAGCAGTACTTC. The chain links TRBV7-2 to TRBJ2-7; the D gene is possibly TRBD2 (5 bases). Trimming stripped 1 base from V and 5 bases from J, with 6 bases between. This CDR3 has 12 amino acids. Germline assignment: CDR1 SGHTA and CDR2 FQGNSA.

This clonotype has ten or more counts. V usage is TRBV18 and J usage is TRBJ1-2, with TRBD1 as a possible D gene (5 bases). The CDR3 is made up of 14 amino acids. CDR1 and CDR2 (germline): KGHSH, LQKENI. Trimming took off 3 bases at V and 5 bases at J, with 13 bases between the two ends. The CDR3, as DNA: TGTGCCAGCTCACCGCGGGACGCCTCGTATGGCTACACCTTC. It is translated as CASSPRDASYGYTF.

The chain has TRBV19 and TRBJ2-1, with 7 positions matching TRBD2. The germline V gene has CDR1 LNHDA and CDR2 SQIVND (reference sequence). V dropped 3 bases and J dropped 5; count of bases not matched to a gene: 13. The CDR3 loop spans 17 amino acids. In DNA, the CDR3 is TGTGCCAGTAGTATCGGGGCCAGCGGGGCCCTTCACAATGAGCAGTTCTTC. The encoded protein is CASSIGASGALHNEQFF. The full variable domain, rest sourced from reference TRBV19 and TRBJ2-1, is DGGITQSPKYLFRKEGQNVTLSCEQNLNHDAMYWYRQDPGQGLRLIYYSQIVNDFQKGDIAEGYSVSREKKESFPLTVTSAQKNPTAFYLCASSIGASGALHNEQFFGPGTRLTVL.

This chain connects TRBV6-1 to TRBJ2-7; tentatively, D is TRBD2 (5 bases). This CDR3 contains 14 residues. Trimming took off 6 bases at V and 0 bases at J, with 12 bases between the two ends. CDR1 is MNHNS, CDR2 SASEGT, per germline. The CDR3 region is CASREQADSYEQYF. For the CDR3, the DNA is TGTGCCAGCAGGGAACAAGCGGACTCCTACGAGCAGTACTTC.

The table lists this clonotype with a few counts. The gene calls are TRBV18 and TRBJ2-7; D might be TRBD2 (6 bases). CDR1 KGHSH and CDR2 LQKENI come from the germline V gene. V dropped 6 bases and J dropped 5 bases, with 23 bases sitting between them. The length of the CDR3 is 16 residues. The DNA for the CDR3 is TGTGCCAGCTCGCCGACCGGGACTCCCTTTAGGAACGAGCAGTACTTC. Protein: CASSPTGTPFRNEQYF.

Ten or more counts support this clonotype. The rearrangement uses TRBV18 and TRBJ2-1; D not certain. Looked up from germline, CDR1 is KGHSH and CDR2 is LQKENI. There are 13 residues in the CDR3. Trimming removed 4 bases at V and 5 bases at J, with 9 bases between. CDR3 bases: TGTGCCAGCTCACAGGGAACAAACAATGAGCAGTTCTTC. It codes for CASSQGTNNEQFF.

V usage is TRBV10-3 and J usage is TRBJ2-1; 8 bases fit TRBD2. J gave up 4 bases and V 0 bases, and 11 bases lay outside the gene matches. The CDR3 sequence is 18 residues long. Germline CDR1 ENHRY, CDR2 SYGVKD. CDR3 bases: TGTGCCATCAGTGAGTCGGTGGGCGGGGGGCTCTCTTACAATGAGCAGTTCTTC. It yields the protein CAISESVGGGLSYNEQFF.

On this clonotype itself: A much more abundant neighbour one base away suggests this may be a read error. CDR3: CSLEGRVDTGELFF. Here the CDR3 DNA reads TGCAGCCTTGAAGGCAGGGTGGACACCGGGGAGCTGTTTTTT. The chain couples TRBV29-1 to TRBJ2-2, with D tentatively TRBD1 (5 bases). This CDR3 has 14 amino acids. CDR1 and CDR2 (germline): SQVTM, ANQGSEA.